Each of the 20 T cell receptor beta chains below was sequenced from the same sample in a study of shared clonotypes between healthy human individuals. Sequencing was performed with immunoSEQ multiplex PCR; in TCRdb, only in-frame clones are kept and a portion is missing. The sample contains 2.3 million or so clones, approximately 93% of which appear only once. Sequenced material: naive CD4+ T cells from PBMCs. Documented subset: CD45RA+ positively selected. These receptors all come from a young man in good health. Some clones in this sample may be carry-over from other donors' samples.

This chain links TRBV7-9 with TRBJ2-1, with 11 positions matching TRBD2. Per germline, CDR1 SEHNR and CDR2 FQNEAQ (reference sequence). This CDR3 region has 17 residues. V lost 6 bases and J lost 8; bases outside the gene matches: 15. CDR3 sequence reads: CASSQKARSSGRYEQFF. CDR3 coding DNA: TGTGCCAGCAGTCAGAAGGCCAGGTCTAGCGGGAGGTATGAGCAGTTCTTC.

The chain uses TRBV28 and TRBJ2-1, with TRBD2 matching 14 bases. Per the germline V gene, CDR1 is MDHEN and CDR2 is SYDVKM. Unmatched junction bases numbered 7, after V lost 5 bases and J lost 4 bases. CDR3 length: 17 residues. The chain's CDR3 is CASSPGLAGARYNEQFF. In DNA form, the CDR3 reads TGTGCCAGCAGTCCGGGACTAGCGGGAGCTAGGTACAATGAGCAGTTCTTC.

V is TRBV2 and J is TRBJ1-1, with TRBD1 matching over 9 bases. CDR3 length: 15 residues. V shed 4 bases and J 5 bases; nucleotides not matched to a gene: 8. Per germline, CDR1 SNHLY and CDR2 FYNNEI. The CDR3 loop is CASSVDRGSGTEAFF. The CDR3 DNA sequence: TGTGCCAGCAGTGTGGACAGGGGCTCGGGGACTGAAGCTTTCTTT.

CDR3 sequence reads: CASRSPGQPQHF. Here the CDR3 DNA reads TGTGCCAGCAGGTCCCCAGGTCAGCCCCAGCATTTT. The J gene is TRBJ1-5, the V gene TRBV2, with D unresolved. Germline CDR1 reads SNHLY; CDR2 reads FYNNEI. Trimming stripped 6 bases from V and 6 bases from J, with 9 bases between. The length of the CDR3 is 12 residues.

The V gene is TRBV15, the J gene TRBJ1-2; tentatively, D is TRBD1 (5 bases). V shed 0 bases and J shed 3 bases, with 11 bases lying between them. The germline CDR1 and CDR2 sequences are LNHNV and YYDKDF (reference sequence). The CDR3 sequence is 15 residues long. The CDR3, as DNA: TGTGCCACCAGCAGAGACCCCGGGACCTACTATGGCTACACCTTC. Translating it yields CATSRDPGTYYGYTF.

This chain links TRBV5-1 with TRBJ2-1; D not resolved. The germline V gene encodes CDR1 SGHRS and CDR2 YFSETQ. Trimming cost V 2 bases and J 6 bases, with 9 bases left between them. The CDR3 loop spans 13 amino acids. The CDR3 DNA reads as TGCGCCAGCAGCTTTGCGACCCTCAATGAGCAGTTCTTC. This gives the protein CASSFATLNEQFF.

The rearrangement joins TRBV20-1 to TRBJ1-4, with D unresolved. V gave up 4 bases and J gave up 8 bases, with 8 bases separating them. This CDR3 has 11 amino acids. Germline V gives CDR1 DFQATT, CDR2 SNEGSKA (reference sequence). The CDR3 sequence: CSATRLEKLFF. In DNA, the CDR3 is TGCAGTGCTACCAGACTAGAAAAACTGTTTTTT.

The chain is built from TRBV5-8 and TRBJ1-2; D call uncertain. Trimming took 0 bases from V and 8 from J, leaving 11 bases between them. CDR1 SGHTS and CDR2 YDEGEE come from the germline V gene. The CDR3 runs to 13 residues. CDR3 amino acids: CASSLGRSGGYTF. CDR3 sequence (DNA): TGTGCCAGCAGCTTGGGACGATCAGGCGGCTACACCTTC.

This chain links TRBV6-1 with TRBJ2-1; 8 bases map to TRBD2. The junction had 14 bases not matched to a gene; V was cut back by 4 bases and J by 6 bases. The CDR3 covers 17 residues. From germline, CDR1 is MNHNS and CDR2 SASEGT. The CDR3 sequence: CASSGLFYSGKTNEQFF. The CDR3 DNA reads TGTGCCAGCAGTGGCTTATTTTATAGCGGGAAGACCAATGAGCAGTTCTTC.

The chain employs TRBV5-4 and TRBJ1-3; 9 bases are shared with TRBD1. This CDR3 spans 16 amino acids. Trimming cost V 4 bases and J 0 bases; bases outside gene matches: 5. Germline loops: CDR1 SGHNT, CDR2 YYREEE (reference sequence). The CDR3 nucleotides are TGTGCCAGCAGCAGCACAGGGGGCAACTCTGGAAACACCATATATTTT. Translated, it gives CASSSTGGNSGNTIYF.

Comment on this clone: This specimen includes other DNA sequences encoding the same CDR3. The chain uses TRBV18 and TRBJ2-1; no clear D gene. Germline CDR1 reads KGHSH; CDR2 reads LQKENI. Trimming pared 3 bases from V and 1 base from J, leaving 7 bases between. The CDR3 runs 14 residues. The DNA of the CDR3 is TGTGCCAGCTCACCTGTGCGGTCCTACAATGAGCAGTTCTTC. Amino acid sequence: CASSPVRSYNEQFF.

With respect to this clone: This sample also contains other DNA sequences that code for the same CDR3. The rearrangement links TRBV30 to TRBJ1-1; D is possibly TRBD1 (5 bases). The CDR3 is 13 residues long. V lost 3 bases and J 3 bases, leaving 11 bases between the germline ends. The germline CDR1 and CDR2 sequences are GTSNPN and SVGIG (reference sequence). In nucleotides, the CDR3 is TGTGCCTGGAGCCGGGGCAGGGACACTGAAGCTTTCTTT. This codes for CAWSRGRDTEAFF. The full variable domain, in which reference TRBV30 and TRBJ1-1 provide the parts outside the CDR3, is SQTIHQWPATLVQPVGSPLSLECTVEGTSNPNLYWYRQAAGRGLQLLFYSVGIGQISSEVPQNLSASRPQDRQFILSSKKLLLSDSGFYLCAWSRGRDTEAFFGQGTRLTVV.

About this clone itself: Distinct nucleotide sequences in the sample also encode this CDR3. The rearrangement joins TRBV7-2 to TRBJ2-7, with D uncertain. CDR3 length: 12 residues. V was cut by 6 bases and J by 0 bases, with 6 bases left in between. Germline V gene data show CDR1 as SGHTA and CDR2 as FQGNSA. The CDR3 DNA reads TGTGCCAGCAGATCGGACTCCTACGAGCAGTACTTC. This codes for CASRSDSYEQYF. Using reference TRBV7-2 and TRBJ2-7 for the parts outside the CDR3, the full variable domain is GAGVSQSPSNKVTEKGKDVELRCDPISGHTALYWYRQSLGQGLEFLIYFQGNSAPDKSGLPSDRFSAERTGGSVSTLTIQRTQQEDSAVYLCASRSDSYEQYFGPGTRLTVT.

The chain links TRBV19 to TRBJ2-7, with TRBD1 matching 8 bases. The CDR3 runs 15 residues. V gave up 6 bases and J gave up 6 bases; unmatched junction bases: 13. Germline V gene lookup returns CDR1 LNHDA and CDR2 SQIVND (reference sequence). Written as DNA, the CDR3 is TGTGCCAGTAGCGTAATCCGGACAGGGTGGGCCGAGCAGTACTTC. Protein sequence: CASSVIRTGWAEQYF.

This chain uses TRBV7-2 with TRBJ2-2; 12 bases fit TRBD2. From germline, CDR1 is SGHTA and CDR2 FQGNSA. Trimming cost V 6 bases and J 4 bases; bases outside gene matches: 15. The length of the CDR3 is 19 residues. The chain's CDR3 is CASSSRRLAGGPGTGELFF. DNA for the CDR3: TGTGCCAGCAGTTCGCGGAGGCTAGCGGGAGGGCCGGGCACCGGGGAGCTGTTTTTT. The full variable domain, completed using reference TRBV7-2 and TRBJ2-2, is GAGVSQSPSNKVTEKGKDVELRCDPISGHTALYWYRQSLGQGLEFLIYFQGNSAPDKSGLPSDRFSAERTGGSVSTLTIQRTQQEDSAVYLCASSSRRLAGGPGTGELFFGEGSRLTVL.

The chain joins TRBV6-6 to TRBJ1-2; TRBD1 matches at 10 bases. V lost 5 bases to trimming and J lost 5 bases; unmatched junction nucleotides: 5. The CDR3 covers 14 residues. Germline V CDR1 and CDR2: MNHNY, SVGAGI (reference sequence). CDR3 nucleotide sequence: TGTGCCAGCAGTCACCGGGACAGGGGTTATGGCTACACCTTC. It codes for CASSHRDRGYGYTF.

This rearrangement joins TRBV5-6 to TRBJ1-2; D remains ambiguous. The CDR3 sequence is 13 residues long. The germline V gene encodes CDR1 SGHDT and CDR2 YYEEEE. The V and J ends lost 1 base and 4 bases respectively, with 8 bases between them. CDR3 nucleotide sequence: TGTGCCAGCAGCTTGTCTGAACCCTATGGCTACACCTTC. As protein: CASSLSEPYGYTF.

This chain joins TRBV2 and TRBJ2-7; D might be TRBD2 (8 bases). Per germline, CDR1 SNHLY and CDR2 FYNNEI. The CDR3 length is 13 residues. Deletions cut 6 bases from V and 7 bases from J, with 16 bases between. The CDR3 spells CASRLAEQGEQYF. CDR3 DNA: TGTGCCAGCAGACTAGCGGAACAGGGGGAGCAGTACTTC.

V and J are TRBV6-6 and TRBJ2-1; weak D call: TRBD1 (5 bases). Deletions cut 7 bases from V and 9 bases from J, with 10 bases between. The length of the CDR3 is 11 residues. CDR1 and CDR2 (germline): MNHNY, SVGAGI (reference sequence). The CDR3 nucleotides read TGTGCCAGCAACAGGCGTAGTGAGCAGTTCTTC. Translation gives CASNRRSEQFF.

There are a few counts of this clone. This chain connects TRBV30 to TRBJ1-4, with D possibly matching TRBD1 (6 bases). V lost 7 bases and J lost 3, with 9 bases in between. This CDR3 is 12 amino acids long. Looked up from germline, CDR1 is GTSNPN and CDR2 is SVGIG (reference sequence). The CDR3 nucleotides are TGTGCCTTGGCAGGGGCTAATGAAAAACTGTTTTTT. Protein: CALAGANEKLFF.